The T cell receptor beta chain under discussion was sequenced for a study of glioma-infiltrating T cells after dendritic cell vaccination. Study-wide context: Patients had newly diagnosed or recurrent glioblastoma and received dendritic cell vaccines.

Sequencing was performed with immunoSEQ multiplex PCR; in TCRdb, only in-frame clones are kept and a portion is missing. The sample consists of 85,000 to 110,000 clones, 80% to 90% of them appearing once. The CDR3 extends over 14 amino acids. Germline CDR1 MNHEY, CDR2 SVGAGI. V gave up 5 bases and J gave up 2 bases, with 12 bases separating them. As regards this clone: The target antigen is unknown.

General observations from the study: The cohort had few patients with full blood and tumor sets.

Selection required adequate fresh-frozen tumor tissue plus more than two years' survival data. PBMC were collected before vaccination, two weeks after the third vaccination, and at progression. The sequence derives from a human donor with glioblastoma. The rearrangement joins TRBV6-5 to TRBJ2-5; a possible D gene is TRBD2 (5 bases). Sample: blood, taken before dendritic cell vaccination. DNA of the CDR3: TGTGCCAGCAGTCCCGCCAGCGGTCAAGAGACCCAGTACTTC. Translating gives CASSPASGQETQYF.